Ten or more counts support the clone carrying this TCR beta chain. This specimen belongs to a study of T cells in Graves' hyperthyroidism and ophthalmopathy. CDR1 and CDR2 (germline): DFQATT, SNEGSKA (reference sequence). The CDR3 loop spans 15 amino acids. Losses at the gene ends were 0 bases for V and 9 bases for J; bases not matched to a gene: 9. RNA transcripts were the template for amplifying TCR beta CDR3 regions. An initial round of RT-PCR targeting the TCR CDR3 relied on the HTBI primer set. TCRdb re-called the multiplex PCR reads through MiXCR, storing one row per CDR3 protein. The sample consists of 250,000 to 300,000 distinct CDR3 sequences, roughly 15% of them appearing once.

Material: blood. The gene calls are TRBV20-1 and TRBJ2-1; 9 nucleotides line up with TRBD2. The sequence came from a woman aged 40 to 55 with Graves' hyperthyroidism that later progressed to Graves' ophthalmopathy. The chain's CDR3 is CSARDVAAGGAEQFF. In DNA, the CDR3 is TGCAGTGCTAGAGATGTGGCTGCGGGGGGGGCTGAGCAGTTCTTC.